A single TCR beta chain is shown here with its context. Germline CDR1 and CDR2: SGHNT and YYREEE (reference sequence). The CDR3 sequence is 14 residues long. Deletions cut 4 bases from V and 3 bases from J, with 11 bases between. The data were taken from a study of blood T cell repertoires in COVID-19. The overall study: COVID-19 samples, acute and convalescent, were from the United States, Italy and Spain.

How the authors handled the data: Amplification of reference gene primers provided the estimated nucleated cell counts. Sequencing was performed with immunoSEQ multiplex PCR; in TCRdb, only in-frame clones are kept and a portion is missing. Clone size and the V and J calls come from that table; the DNA yielded D and trimming. The data contain about 160,000 clones, approximately 75% of them singletons. The sequence was collected from a human donor in a cohort sampled during active COVID-19. This chain connects TRBV5-4 to TRBJ2-1; TRBD2 might be the D (6 bases). Sequencing was performed on peripheral blood. CDR3 amino acids: CASSPGLDYNEQFF. CDR3 sequence (DNA): TGTGCCAGCAGCCCGGGACTTGACTACAATGAGCAGTTCTTC.